A single T cell receptor (beta chain) is shown here with its context. The antigen is not known. Other DNA variants within this sample encode the same CDR3. CD45RO-negative, CCR7-selected cells formed the naive CD8 fraction, which excluded terminally differentiated effector memory CD45RA+ cells. These data come from a study of shared clonotypes between healthy human individuals. Regarding the study as a whole: Naive subsets usually exceeded memory subsets in estimated richness.

Produced via immunoSEQ multiplex PCR; TCRdb's table is partial and in-frame only. Among 500,000 to 700,000 clones listed, approximately 95% were seen once. Germline lookup yields CDR1 MDHEN and CDR2 SYDVKM. Trimming stripped 3 bases from V and 4 bases from J, with 9 bases between. The CDR3 consists of 13 residues. The chain carries TRBV28 and TRBJ1-1, with D perhaps matching TRBD1 (5 bases). The source is a woman in her 30s in good health. What was sequenced was naive CD8+ T cells sorted from blood. The CDR3 spells CASSFRVGTEAFF. CDR3 in DNA: TGTGCCAGCAGTTTCAGGGTTGGCACTGAAGCTTTCTTT.